This TCR beta chain was identified in a study of blood T cell repertoires in COVID-19. Study in general: The cDNA or gDNA used as material had been derived from T cells, B-cell-depleted T cells, or PBMCs.

Per the study methods: Estimation of nucleated cell counts relied on the amplification of reference gene primers. The table came from immunoSEQ multiplex PCR; TCRdb's copy has only in-frame clones and leaves some out. V and J calls and clone size are given by that table; D and trimming were obtained from the DNA. This table holds about 86,000 clones, approximately 83% found once. The sequence derives from a woman older than 75 with active or convalescent COVID-19. The sample consisted of peripheral blood.

In nucleotides, the CDR3 is TGTGCCAGCAGGAAAAGACAGGGCCTCTATGGCTACACCTTC. It is translated as CASRKRQGLYGYTF. V and J are TRBV6-5 and TRBJ1-2; 7 nucleotides align to TRBD1. CDR3 length: 14 residues. The J segment lost 4 bases and the V segment lost 6 bases, leaving 8 bases of the junction unmatched. Per germline, CDR1 MNHEY and CDR2 SVGAGI.